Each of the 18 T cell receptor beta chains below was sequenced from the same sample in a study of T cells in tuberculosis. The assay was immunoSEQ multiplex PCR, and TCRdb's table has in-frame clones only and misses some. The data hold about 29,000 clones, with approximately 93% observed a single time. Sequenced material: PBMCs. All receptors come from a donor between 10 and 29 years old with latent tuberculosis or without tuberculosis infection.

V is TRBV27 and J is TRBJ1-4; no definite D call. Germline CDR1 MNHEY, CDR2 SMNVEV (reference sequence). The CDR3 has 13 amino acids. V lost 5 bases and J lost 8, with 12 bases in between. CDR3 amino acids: CASSRSRTEKLFF. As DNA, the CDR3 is TGTGCCAGCAGTCGTTCGCGAACGGAAAAACTGTTTTTT.

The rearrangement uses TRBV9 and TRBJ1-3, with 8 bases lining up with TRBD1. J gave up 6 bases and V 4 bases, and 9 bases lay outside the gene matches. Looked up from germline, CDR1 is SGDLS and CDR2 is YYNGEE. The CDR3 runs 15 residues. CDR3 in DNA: TGTGCCAGCAGCACCACCCCGGACAGGGCAAACACCATATATTTT. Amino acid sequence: CASSTTPDRANTIYF.

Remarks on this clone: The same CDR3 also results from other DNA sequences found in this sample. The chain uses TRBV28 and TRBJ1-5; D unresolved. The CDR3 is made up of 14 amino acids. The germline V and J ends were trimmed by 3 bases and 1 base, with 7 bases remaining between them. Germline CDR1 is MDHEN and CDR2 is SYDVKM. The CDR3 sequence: CASSLSGSNQPQHF. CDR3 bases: TGTGCCAGCAGTTTGTCGGGGAGCAATCAGCCCCAGCATTTT.

CDR3 sequence: CASSQPGQTTDTQYF. DNA of the CDR3: TGCGCCAGCAGCCAACCGGGACAGACCACAGATACGCAGTATTTT. The gene calls are TRBV4-3 and TRBJ2-3, with 7 bases lining up with TRBD1. This CDR3 comprises 15 residues. The germline gives CDR1 LGHNA, CDR2 YSLEER. Germline trimming cut 2 bases from V and 2 bases from J; bases unmatched to any gene: 4.

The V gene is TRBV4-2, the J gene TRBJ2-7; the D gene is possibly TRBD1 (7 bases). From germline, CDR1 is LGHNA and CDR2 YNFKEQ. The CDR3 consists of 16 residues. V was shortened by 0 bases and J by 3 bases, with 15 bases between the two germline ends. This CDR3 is CASSQDFGGGLYEQYF. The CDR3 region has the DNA TGTGCCAGCAGCCAAGATTTTGGAGGGGGCCTCTACGAGCAGTACTTC.

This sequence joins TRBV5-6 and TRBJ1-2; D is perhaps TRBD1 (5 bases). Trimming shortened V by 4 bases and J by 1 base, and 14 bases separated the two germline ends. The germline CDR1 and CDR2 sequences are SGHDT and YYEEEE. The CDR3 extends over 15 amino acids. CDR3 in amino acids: CASSPPGGINYGYTF. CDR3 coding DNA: TGTGCCAGCAGCCCCCCCGGGGGGATTAACTATGGCTACACCTTC.

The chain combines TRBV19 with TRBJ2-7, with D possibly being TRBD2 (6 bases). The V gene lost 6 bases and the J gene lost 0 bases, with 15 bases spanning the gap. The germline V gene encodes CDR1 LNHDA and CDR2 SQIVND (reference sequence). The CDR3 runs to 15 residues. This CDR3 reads CASRWGVAGSYEQYF. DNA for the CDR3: TGTGCCAGTAGATGGGGGGTTGCCGGCTCCTACGAGCAGTACTTC. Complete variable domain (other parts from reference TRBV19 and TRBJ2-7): DGGITQSPKYLFRKEGQNVTLSCEQNLNHDAMYWYRQDPGQGLRLIYYSQIVNDFQKGDIAEGYSVSREKKESFPLTVTSAQKNPTAFYLCASRWGVAGSYEQYFGPGTRLTVT.

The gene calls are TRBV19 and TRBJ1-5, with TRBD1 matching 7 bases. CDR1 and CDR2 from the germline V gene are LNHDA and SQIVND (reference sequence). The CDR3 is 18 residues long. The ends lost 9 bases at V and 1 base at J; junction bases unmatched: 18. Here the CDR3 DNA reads TGTGCCAGCCAATCCGGGCAACAGGGGCTGGGGAGCAATCAGCCCCAGCATTTT. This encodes CASQSGQQGLGSNQPQHF. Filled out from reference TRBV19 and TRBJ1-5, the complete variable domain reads DGGITQSPKYLFRKEGQNVTLSCEQNLNHDAMYWYRQDPGQGLRLIYYSQIVNDFQKGDIAEGYSVSREKKESFPLTVTSAQKNPTAFYLCASQSGQQGLGSNQPQHFGDGTRLSIL.

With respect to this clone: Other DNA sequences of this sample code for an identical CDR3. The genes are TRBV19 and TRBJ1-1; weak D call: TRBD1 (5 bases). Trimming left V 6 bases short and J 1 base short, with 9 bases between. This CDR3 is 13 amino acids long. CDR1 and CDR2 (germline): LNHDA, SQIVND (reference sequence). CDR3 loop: CASRGQGNTEAFF. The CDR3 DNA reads TGTGCCAGTAGGGGGCAGGGGAACACTGAAGCTTTCTTT.

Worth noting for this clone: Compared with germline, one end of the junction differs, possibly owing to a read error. CDR3 sequence: CASSSGLASYNEQFF. In DNA form, the CDR3 reads TGTGCTAGCAGCTCGGGACTAGCATCGTATAATGAGCAGTTCTTC. The chain has TRBV7-7 and TRBJ2-1; 9 positions match TRBD2. The germline V gene has CDR1 SSHAT and CDR2 FNYEAQ (reference sequence). The CDR3 has 15 amino acids.

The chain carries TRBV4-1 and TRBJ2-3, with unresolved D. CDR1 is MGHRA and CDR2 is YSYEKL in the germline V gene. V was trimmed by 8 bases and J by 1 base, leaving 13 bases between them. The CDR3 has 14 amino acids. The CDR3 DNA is TGCGCCAGCTCACCGGGTTCGGGCACAGATACGCAGTATTTT. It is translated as CASSPGSGTDTQYF.

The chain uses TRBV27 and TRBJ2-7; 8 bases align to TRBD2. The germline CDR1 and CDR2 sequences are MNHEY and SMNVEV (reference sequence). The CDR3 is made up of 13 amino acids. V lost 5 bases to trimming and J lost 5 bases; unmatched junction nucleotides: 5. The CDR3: CASSPGGAHEQYF. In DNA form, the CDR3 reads TGTGCCAGCAGTCCCGGGGGGGCCCACGAGCAGTACTTC.

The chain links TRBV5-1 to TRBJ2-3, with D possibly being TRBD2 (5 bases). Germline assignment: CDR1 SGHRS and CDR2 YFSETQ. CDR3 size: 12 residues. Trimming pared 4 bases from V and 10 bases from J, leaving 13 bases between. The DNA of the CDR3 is TGCGCCAGCAGCCCGGTCGGGGAATCGCAGTATTTT. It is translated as CASSPVGESQYF.

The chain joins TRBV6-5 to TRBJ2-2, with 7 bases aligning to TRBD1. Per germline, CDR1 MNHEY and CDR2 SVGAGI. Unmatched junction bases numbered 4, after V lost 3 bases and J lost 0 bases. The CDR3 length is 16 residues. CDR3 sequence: CASSYPGTANTGELFF. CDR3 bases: TGTGCCAGCAGTTATCCGGGGACAGCGAACACCGGGGAGCTGTTTTTT.

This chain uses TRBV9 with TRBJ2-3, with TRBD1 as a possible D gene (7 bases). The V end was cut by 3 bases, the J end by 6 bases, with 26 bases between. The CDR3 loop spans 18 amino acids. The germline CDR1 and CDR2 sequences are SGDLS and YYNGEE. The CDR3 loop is CASSASATGQPGGDTQYF. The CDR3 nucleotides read TGTGCCAGCAGCGCTAGCGCTACGGGACAGCCTGGTGGGGATACGCAGTATTTT. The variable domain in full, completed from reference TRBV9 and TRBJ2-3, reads DSGVTQTPKHLITATGQRVTLRCSPRSGDLSVYWYQQSLDQGLQFLIQYYNGEERAKGNILERFSAQQFPDLHSELNLSSLELGDSALYFCASSASATGQPGGDTQYFGPGTRLTVL.

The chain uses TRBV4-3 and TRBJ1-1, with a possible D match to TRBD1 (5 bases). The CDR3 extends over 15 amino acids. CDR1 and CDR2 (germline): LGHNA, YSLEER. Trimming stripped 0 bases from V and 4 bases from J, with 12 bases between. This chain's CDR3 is CASSQDPGQITEAFF. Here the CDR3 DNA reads TGCGCCAGCAGCCAAGATCCAGGGCAAATCACTGAAGCTTTCTTT.

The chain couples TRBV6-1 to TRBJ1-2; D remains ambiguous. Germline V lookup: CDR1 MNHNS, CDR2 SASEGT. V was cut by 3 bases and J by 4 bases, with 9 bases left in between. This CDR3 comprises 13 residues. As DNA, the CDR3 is TGTGCCAGCAGTGAGACTTTAGCCTATGGCTACACCTTC. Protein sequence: CASSETLAYGYTF.

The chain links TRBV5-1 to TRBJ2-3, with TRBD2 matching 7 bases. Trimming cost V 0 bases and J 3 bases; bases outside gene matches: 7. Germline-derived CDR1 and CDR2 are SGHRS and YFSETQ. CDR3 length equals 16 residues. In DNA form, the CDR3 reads TGCGCCAGCAGCTTGGGTGGCGGGAGTGTGACAGATACGCAGTATTTT. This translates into CASSLGGGSVTDTQYF.